This is a list of T cell receptor beta chains from one sample in a study of human T cells and chemical hapten exposure. A single record per CDR3 protein comes from TCRdb applying MiXCR to the RACE reads. The repertoire holds about 64,000 distinct CDR3 sequences, with 11% as singletons. The source was whole blood, collected in connection with sensitization to the hapten diphenylcyclopropenone (DPC). The origin of the receptors is a woman in her forties with alopecia areata. Some clones in this sample may be carry-over from other donors' samples. Each CDR3 is given without its conserved first and last residue.

CDR3 length	V gene	J gene	CDR3 protein
13	TRBV11-3	TRBJ2-1	ASSPLSGGTNEQF
11	TRBV6-4	TRBJ1-1	ASSDFWGGRAF
13	TRBV6-1	TRBJ1-6	ASSTHGRGDSPLH
11	TRBV18	TRBJ1-4	ASLSTTNEKLF
11	TRBV3-1	TRBJ1-2	ASSQGSRYGYT
16	TRBV12-5	TRBJ1-5	ASGPLAPGTGSNQPQH
13	TRBV5-6	TRBJ2-7	ASSLAGWEVGEQY
13	TRBV3-1	TRBJ1-2	ASTNGAGAGYGYT
13	TRBV6-2/TRBV6-3	TRBJ1-5	ASSYSDGSNQPQH
10	TRBV7-2	TRBJ2-3	ASSLLVDTQY
16	TRBV14	TRBJ2-4	ASSQEALGVGAKNIQY
14	TRBV5-6	TRBJ2-2	ASSLVGQGFTGELF
11	TRBV29-1	TRBJ2-7	SVVRGTPLEQY
17	TRBV4-2	TRBJ2-1	ASSQELAGESWSYNEQF
12	TRBV6-5	TRBJ2-1	ASSSAGWDNEQF
10	TRBV2	TRBJ2-1	AAGGLRNEQF
14	TRBV18	TRBJ2-1	ASSPKADSSYNEQF
11	TRBV6-2/TRBV6-3	TRBJ1-5	ASSWDSNQPQH
10	TRBV5-6	TRBJ2-3	ASSLDTDTQY